The 16 T cell receptor beta chains below come from one sample, sequenced in a study of neurological immune-mediated disorders. Time point reported: technical triplicate 1. TCRdb passed the 5' RACE reads through MiXCR, listing each CDR3 protein once. Seen here are 20,000 to 25,000 distinct CDR3 sequences, under 15% observed once, and the top ten hold roughly 5%. The material sequenced was CD4+ T cells from blood. These receptors originate from a female donor with HTLV-1-associated myelopathy (HAM/TSP).

Turning to this clonotype: Because the CDR3's place on the DNA is in doubt, the DNA is left out and the CDR3 is given as listed by TCRdb. V gene TRBV9 combines with J gene TRBJ2-3; the table's D call of TRBD2 was not tested on the DNA. Germline CDR1 and CDR2: SGDLS and YYNGEE. The CDR3 sequence runs 19 residues, both termini included. The CDR3 loop reads CASSFYICSASGGSDTQYF.

This clonotype was counted ten times or more. The chain has TRBV20-1 and TRBJ2-7, with unresolved D. Deletions cut 0 bases from V and 5 bases from J, with 8 bases between. Germline values: CDR1 DFQATT, CDR2 SNEGSKA (reference sequence). The CDR3 contains 12 residues. CDR3 DNA sequence: TGCAGTGCTAGAGATACCCCCCACGAGCAGTACTTC. This encodes CSARDTPHEQYF.

The rearrangement links TRBV3-1 to TRBJ1-4; weak D call: TRBD1 (6 bases). The germline gives CDR1 LGHDT, CDR2 YNNKEL (reference sequence). V lost 0 bases and J lost 5, with 10 bases in between. CDR3 length: 15 amino acids. CDR3 DNA sequence: TGTGCCAGCAGCCAAGATCCCAGGGGAAATGAAAAACTGTTTTTT. Its protein is CASSQDPRGNEKLFF.

By share, this clonotype ranks as medium-sized. The chain has TRBV14 and TRBJ1-2, with D hard to call. Germline V lookup: CDR1 SGHDN, CDR2 FVKESK. CDR3 length: 15 residues. V lost 0 bases to trimming and J lost 4 bases, with 12 bases between them. CDR3 region: CASSQDAVRAYGYTF. The CDR3 bases are TGTGCCAGCAGCCAAGATGCGGTTAGGGCCTATGGCTACACCTTC.

This clonotype ranks as medium-sized (0.01 to 0.1%). The chain is built from TRBV15 and TRBJ2-5; D possibly corresponds to TRBD1 (5 bases). Per the germline V gene, CDR1 is LNHNV and CDR2 is YYDKDF (reference sequence). Between the trimmed V and J ends, which lost 5 bases and 5 bases, there was a span of 18 bases. This CDR3 is 15 amino acids long. CDR3 bases: TGTGCCACCAGCGGCTGGACATCCGACGGGGAGACCCAGTACTTC. Translated: CATSGWTSDGETQYF.

Ten or more counts support this clonotype. V gene TRBV20-1 combines with J gene TRBJ2-6, with unresolved D. The CDR3 loop spans 12 amino acids. With 5 bases removed from V and 4 bases from J, the gap between germline ends came to 6 bases. Germline CDR1 DFQATT, CDR2 SNEGSKA (reference sequence). In DNA, the CDR3 is TGCAGTGCTGGGCAGGGGGCCAACGTCCTGACTTTC. Translating gives CSAGQGANVLTF.

This clonotype was found many times. The chain uses TRBV29-1 and TRBJ2-7; TRBD2 matches 10 bases. The length of the CDR3 is 14 residues. Germline V CDR1 and CDR2: SQVTM, ANQGSEA. The V gene end was trimmed by 3 bases and the J gene end by 3 bases; junction bases not matched to a gene: 5. Written as DNA, the CDR3 is TGCAGCGTTGATGTTAGCGGGAGGAACTACGAGCAGTACTTC. This encodes CSVDVSGRNYEQYF.

This clonotype was seen at least ten times. CDR3 region: CASSEGLAGVYEQYF. CDR3 coding DNA: TGTGCCAGCAGCGAGGGACTAGCGGGAGTCTACGAGCAGTACTTC. This rearrangement joins TRBV9 to TRBJ2-7; 14 bases match TRBD2. Germline loops: CDR1 SGDLS, CDR2 YYNGEE. The V gene end was trimmed by 3 bases and the J gene end by 3 bases; junction bases not matched to a gene: 2. This CDR3 has 15 amino acids.

This clonotype was seen many times. The chain employs TRBV7-9 and TRBJ1-4, with a possible D match to TRBD1 (5 bases). There are 14 residues in the CDR3. The germline V gene encodes CDR1 SEHNR and CDR2 FQNEAQ (reference sequence). V was clipped by 5 bases and J by 7 bases, with 14 bases between them. The CDR3 sequence is CASSDTGDFEKLFF. The DNA of the CDR3 is TGTGCCAGCAGCGATACAGGTGACTTTGAAAAACTGTTTTTT.

This clonotype is deemed medium-sized (0.01 to 0.1%). This chain links TRBV5-5 with TRBJ2-1; a weak D match, TRBD1 (6 bases). The CDR3 length is 17 residues. CDR1 and CDR2 (germline): SGHKS, YYEKEE (reference sequence). V was cut by 2 bases and J by 14 bases, with 29 bases left in between. This chain's CDR3 is CASSLAAGTTRTQVEFF. The CDR3 DNA reads as TGTGCCAGCAGCTTAGCGGCCGGGACAACTAGGACGCAGGTGGAGTTCTTC.

In its sample, this clonotype was seen many times. CDR3 protein: CAISQGQGNEQFF. The CDR3 region has the DNA TGTGCCATCAGTCAGGGACAGGGCAATGAGCAGTTCTTC. V gene TRBV10-3 combines with J gene TRBJ2-1; 9 nucleotides agree with TRBD1. The CDR3 has 13 amino acids. The germline V gene encodes CDR1 ENHRY and CDR2 SYGVKD. Unmatched junction bases numbered 2, after V lost 5 bases and J lost 6 bases.

This clonotype was observed many times. V usage is TRBV18 and J usage is TRBJ1-2; a weak D match, TRBD1 (6 bases). Germline values: CDR1 KGHSH, CDR2 LQKENI. CDR3 size: 13 residues. Between the trimmed V and J ends, which lost 0 bases and 7 bases, there was a span of 9 bases. Here the CDR3 DNA reads TGTGCCAGCTCACCACCGAACAGGGCTGGCTACACCTTC. Residues: CASSPPNRAGYTF.

As concerns this clonotype: Being one base from a much bigger clone, this may be a read error. J is TRBJ2-1 and V is TRBV30; D gene ambiguous. Germline assignment: CDR1 GTSNPN and CDR2 SVGIG (reference sequence). There are 12 residues in the CDR3. CDR3 nucleotide sequence: TGTGCCTGGAGTTTCGCCTCCAATGAGCAGATCTTC. This gives the protein CAWSFASNEQIF.

This clonotype was counted ten times or more. This sequence joins TRBV5-1 and TRBJ2-3, with 10 bases that match TRBD2. The CDR3 runs 14 residues. The trim removed 4 bases at V and 5 bases at J, leaving 4 bases unmatched. Per germline, CDR1 SGHRS and CDR2 YFSETQ. Here the CDR3 DNA reads TGCGCCAGCAGCGTAGCGGGAGGTTTAGATACGCAGTATTTT. Encoded protein: CASSVAGGLDTQYF.

This clonotype was detected many times. The gene calls are TRBV20-1 and TRBJ2-3, with 9 bases matching TRBD2. CDR3 length: 16 amino acids. Germline values: CDR1 DFQATT, CDR2 SNEGSKA (reference sequence). V lost 5 bases to trimming and J lost 5 bases; unmatched junction nucleotides: 14. The CDR3 DNA reads TGCAGTGCTGCCATGCGTGGCGGGGGGGCCTTAGATACGCAGTATTTT. It yields the protein CSAAMRGGGALDTQYF.

The table lists this clonotype with many counts. The J gene is TRBJ1-2, the V gene TRBV29-1, with 7 bases lining up with TRBD1. Germline CDR1 and CDR2: SQVTM and ANQGSEA. This CDR3 is built from 12 residues. In DNA, the CDR3 is TGCAGAGCCGGGACAGTTAACTATGGCTACACCTTC. Translated: CRAGTVNYGYTF.